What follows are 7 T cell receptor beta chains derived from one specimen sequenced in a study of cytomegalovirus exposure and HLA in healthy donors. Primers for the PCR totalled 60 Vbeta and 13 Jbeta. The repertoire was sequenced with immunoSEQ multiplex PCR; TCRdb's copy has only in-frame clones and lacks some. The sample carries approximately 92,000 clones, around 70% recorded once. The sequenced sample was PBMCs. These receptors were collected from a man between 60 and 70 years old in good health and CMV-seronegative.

The CDR3 sequence is CASSESAGESKHTQYF. The DNA of the CDR3 is TGCGCCAGCAGTGAGTCTGCGGGAGAGTCCAAACATACGCAGTATTTT. This sequence joins TRBV10-1 and TRBJ2-3; TRBD2 agrees at 7 bases. Trimming took 0 bases from V and 7 from J; bases not matched to a gene: 10. The CDR3 spans 16 residues. The germline CDR1 and CDR2 sequences are WNHNN and SYGVQD (reference sequence).

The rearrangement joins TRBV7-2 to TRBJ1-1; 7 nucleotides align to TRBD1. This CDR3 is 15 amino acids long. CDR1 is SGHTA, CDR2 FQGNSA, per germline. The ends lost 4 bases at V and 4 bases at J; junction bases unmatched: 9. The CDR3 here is CASSSSQGSGTEAFF. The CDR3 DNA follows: TGTGCCAGCAGCTCCTCACAGGGGAGCGGCACTGAAGCTTTCTTT. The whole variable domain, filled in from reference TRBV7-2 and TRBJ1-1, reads GAGVSQSPSNKVTEKGKDVELRCDPISGHTALYWYRQSLGQGLEFLIYFQGNSAPDKSGLPSDRFSAERTGGSVSTLTIQRTQQEDSAVYLCASSSSQGSGTEAFFGQGTRLTVV.

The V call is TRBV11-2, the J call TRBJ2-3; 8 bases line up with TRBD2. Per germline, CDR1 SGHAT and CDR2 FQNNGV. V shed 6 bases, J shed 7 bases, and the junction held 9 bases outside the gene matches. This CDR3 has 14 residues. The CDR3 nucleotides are TGTGCCAGCAGGACGGGACTAGTAACTAATACGCAGTATTTT. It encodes CASRTGLVTNTQYF.

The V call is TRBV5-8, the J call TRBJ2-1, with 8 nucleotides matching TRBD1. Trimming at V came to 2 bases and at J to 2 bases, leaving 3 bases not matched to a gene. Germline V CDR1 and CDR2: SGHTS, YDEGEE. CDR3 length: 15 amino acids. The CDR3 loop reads CASSLDRGPYNEQFF. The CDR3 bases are TGTGCCAGCAGCTTAGACAGGGGACCCTACAATGAGCAGTTCTTC.

This CDR3 is CASSLTGQNTEAFF. Here the CDR3 DNA reads TGTGCCAGCAGCCTGACAGGGCAAAACACTGAAGCTTTCTTT. The rearrangement links TRBV6-6 to TRBJ1-1, with 7 nucleotides matching TRBD1. CDR1 and CDR2 from the germline V gene are MNHNY and SVGAGI (reference sequence). The CDR3 totals 14 residues. Trimming took 6 bases from V and 2 from J; bases not matched to a gene: 6.

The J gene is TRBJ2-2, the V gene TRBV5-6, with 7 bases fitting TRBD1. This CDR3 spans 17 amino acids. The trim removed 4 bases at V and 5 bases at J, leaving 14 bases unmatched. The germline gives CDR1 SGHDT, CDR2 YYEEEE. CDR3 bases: TGTGCCAGCAGCAGGGGGCCCGATGCGGCTGAGACCGGGGAGCTGTTTTTT. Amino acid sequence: CASSRGPDAAETGELFF.

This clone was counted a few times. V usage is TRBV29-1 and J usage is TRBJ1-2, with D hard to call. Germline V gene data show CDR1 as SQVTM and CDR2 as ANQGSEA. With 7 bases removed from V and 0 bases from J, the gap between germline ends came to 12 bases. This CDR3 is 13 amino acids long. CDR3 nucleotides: TGCAGCGCCAGACGGGAAACTAACTATGGCTACACCTTC. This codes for CSARRETNYGYTF.